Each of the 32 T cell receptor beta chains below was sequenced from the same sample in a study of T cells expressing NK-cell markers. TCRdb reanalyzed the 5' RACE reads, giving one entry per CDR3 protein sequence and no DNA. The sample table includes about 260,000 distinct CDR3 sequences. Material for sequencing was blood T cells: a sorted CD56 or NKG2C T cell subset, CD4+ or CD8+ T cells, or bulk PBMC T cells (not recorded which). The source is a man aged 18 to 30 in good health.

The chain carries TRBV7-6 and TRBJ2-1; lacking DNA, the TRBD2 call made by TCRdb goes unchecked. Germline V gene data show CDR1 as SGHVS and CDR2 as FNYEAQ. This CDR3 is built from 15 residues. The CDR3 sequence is CASSSDPATYNEQFF. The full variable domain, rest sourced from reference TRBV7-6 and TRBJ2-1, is GAGVSQSPRYKVTKRGQDVALRCDPISGHVSLYWYRQALGQGPEFLTYFNYEAQQDKSGLPNDRFSAERPEGSISTLTIQRTEQRDSAMYRCASSSDPATYNEQFFGPGTRLTVL.

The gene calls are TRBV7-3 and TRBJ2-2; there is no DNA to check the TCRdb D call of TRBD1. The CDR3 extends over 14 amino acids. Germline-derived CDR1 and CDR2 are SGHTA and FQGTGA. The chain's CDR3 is CASSLGDKTGELFF.

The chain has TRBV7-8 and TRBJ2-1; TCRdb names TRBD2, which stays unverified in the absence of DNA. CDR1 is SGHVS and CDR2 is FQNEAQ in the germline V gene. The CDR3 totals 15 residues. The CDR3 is CASAPSGGQYNEQFF.

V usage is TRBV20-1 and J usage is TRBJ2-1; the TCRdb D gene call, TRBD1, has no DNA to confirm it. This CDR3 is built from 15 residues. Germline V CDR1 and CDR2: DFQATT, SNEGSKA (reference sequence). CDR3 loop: CSVANPGQGYNEQFF.

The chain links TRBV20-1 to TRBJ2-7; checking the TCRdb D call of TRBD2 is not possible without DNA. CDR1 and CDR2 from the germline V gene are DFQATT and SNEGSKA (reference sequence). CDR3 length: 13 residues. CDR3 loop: CSARGIGPGEQYF.

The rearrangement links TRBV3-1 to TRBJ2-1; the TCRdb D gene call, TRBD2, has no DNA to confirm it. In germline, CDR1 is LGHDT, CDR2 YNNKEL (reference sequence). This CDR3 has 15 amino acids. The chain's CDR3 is CASSQGLAGDNEQFF.

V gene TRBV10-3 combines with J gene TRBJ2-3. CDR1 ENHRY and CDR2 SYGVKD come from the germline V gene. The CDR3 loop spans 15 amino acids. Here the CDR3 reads CAIIRGLSGTDTQYF.

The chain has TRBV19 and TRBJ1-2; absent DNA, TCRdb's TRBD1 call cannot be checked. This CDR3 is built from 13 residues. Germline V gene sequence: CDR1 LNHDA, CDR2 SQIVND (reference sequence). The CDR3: CASSIDHGPRYTF.

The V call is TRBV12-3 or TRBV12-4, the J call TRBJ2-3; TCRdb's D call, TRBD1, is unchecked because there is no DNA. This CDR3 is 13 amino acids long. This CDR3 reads CASSTQDTDTQYF.

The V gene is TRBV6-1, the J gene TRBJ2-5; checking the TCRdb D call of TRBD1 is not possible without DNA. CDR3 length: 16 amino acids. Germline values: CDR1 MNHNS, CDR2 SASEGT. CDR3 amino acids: CASSQLSGTGGETQYF.

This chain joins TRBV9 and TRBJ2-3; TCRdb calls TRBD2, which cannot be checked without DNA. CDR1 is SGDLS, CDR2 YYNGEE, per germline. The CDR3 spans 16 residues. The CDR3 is CASSVESGGSADTQYF. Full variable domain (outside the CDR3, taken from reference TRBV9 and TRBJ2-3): DSGVTQTPKHLITATGQRVTLRCSPRSGDLSVYWYQQSLDQGLQFLIQYYNGEERAKGNILERFSAQQFPDLHSELNLSSLELGDSALYFCASSVESGGSADTQYFGPGTRLTVL.

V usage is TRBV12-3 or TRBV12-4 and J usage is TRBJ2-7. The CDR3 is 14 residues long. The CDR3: CASSPHRQAYEQYF.

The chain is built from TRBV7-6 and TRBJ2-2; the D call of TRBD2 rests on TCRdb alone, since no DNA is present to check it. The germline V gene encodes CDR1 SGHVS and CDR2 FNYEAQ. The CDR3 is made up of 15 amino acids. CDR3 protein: CASSLDSTHTGELFF.

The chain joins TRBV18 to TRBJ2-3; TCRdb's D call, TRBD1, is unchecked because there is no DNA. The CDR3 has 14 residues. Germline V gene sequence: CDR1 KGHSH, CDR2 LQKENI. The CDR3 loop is CASNPGQTTDTQYF. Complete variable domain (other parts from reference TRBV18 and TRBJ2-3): NAGVMQNPRHLVRRRGQEARLRCSPMKGHSHVYWYRQLPEEGLKFMVYLQKENIIDESGMPKERFSAEFPKEGPSILRIQQVVRGDSAAYFCASNPGQTTDTQYFGPGTRLTVL.

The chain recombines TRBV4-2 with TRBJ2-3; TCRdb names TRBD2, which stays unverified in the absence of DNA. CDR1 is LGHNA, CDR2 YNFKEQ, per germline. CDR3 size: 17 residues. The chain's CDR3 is CASSQDGTSGYTDTQYF.

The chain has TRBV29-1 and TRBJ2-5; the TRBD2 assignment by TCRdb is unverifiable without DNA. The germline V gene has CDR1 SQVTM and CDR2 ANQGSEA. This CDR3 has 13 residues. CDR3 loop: CSVAGLAEETQYF.

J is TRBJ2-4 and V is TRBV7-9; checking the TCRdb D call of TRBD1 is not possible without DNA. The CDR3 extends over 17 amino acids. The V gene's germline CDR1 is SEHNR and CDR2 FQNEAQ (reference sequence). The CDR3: CASSPYVPGGRENIQYF.

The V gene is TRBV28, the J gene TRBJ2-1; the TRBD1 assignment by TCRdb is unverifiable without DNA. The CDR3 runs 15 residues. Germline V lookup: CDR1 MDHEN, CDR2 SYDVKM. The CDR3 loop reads CASAVVGVGLNEQFF. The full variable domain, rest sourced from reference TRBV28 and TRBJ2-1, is DVKVTQSSRYLVKRTGEKVFLECVQDMDHENMFWYRQDPGLGLRLIYFSYDVKMKEKGDIPEGYSVSREKKERFSLILESASTNQTSMYLCASAVVGVGLNEQFFGPGTRLTVL.

Here the CDR3 reads CASSPRGQAGQFF. The gene calls are TRBV7-7 and TRBJ2-1; TCRdb returns TRBD1, unconfirmable since there is no DNA. The CDR3 has 13 amino acids. Germline V gene sequence: CDR1 SSHAT, CDR2 FNYEAQ (reference sequence).

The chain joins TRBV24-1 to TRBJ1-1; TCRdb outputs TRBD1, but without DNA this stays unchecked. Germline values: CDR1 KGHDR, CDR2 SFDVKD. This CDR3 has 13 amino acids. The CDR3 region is CATSDNTGGRAFF.

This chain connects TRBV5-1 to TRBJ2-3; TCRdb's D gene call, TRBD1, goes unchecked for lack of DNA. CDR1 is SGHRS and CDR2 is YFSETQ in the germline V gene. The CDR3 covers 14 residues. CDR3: CASSLVVHTDTQYF.

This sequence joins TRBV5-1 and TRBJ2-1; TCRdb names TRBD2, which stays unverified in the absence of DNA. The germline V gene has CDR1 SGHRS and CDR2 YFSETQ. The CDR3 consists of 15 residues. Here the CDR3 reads CASSLVLEGNNEQFF.

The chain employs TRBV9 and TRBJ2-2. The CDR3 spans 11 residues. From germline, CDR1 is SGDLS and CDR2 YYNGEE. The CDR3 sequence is CASSLYGELFF. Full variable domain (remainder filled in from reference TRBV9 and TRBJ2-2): DSGVTQTPKHLITATGQRVTLRCSPRSGDLSVYWYQQSLDQGLQFLIQYYNGEERAKGNILERFSAQQFPDLHSELNLSSLELGDSALYFCASSLYGELFFGEGSRLTVL.

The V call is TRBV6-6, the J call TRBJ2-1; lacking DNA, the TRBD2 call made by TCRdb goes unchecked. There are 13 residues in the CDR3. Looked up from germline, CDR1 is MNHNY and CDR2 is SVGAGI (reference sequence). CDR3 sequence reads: CASSPKREAEQFF.

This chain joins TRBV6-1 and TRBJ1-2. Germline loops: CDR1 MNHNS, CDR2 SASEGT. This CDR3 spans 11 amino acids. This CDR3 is CASTGLYGYTF.

This CDR3 reads CASSPPGLPRRDTQYF. The chain combines TRBV6-2 or TRBV6-3 with TRBJ2-3; TCRdb proposes TRBD2, but this gene call is untestable without DNA. CDR3 length: 16 amino acids. Germline assignment: CDR1 MNHEY and CDR2 SVGEGT.

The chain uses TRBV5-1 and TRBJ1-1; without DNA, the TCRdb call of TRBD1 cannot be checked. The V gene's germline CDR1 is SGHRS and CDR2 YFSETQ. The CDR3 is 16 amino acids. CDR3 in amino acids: CASSWAPQQGNTEAFF.

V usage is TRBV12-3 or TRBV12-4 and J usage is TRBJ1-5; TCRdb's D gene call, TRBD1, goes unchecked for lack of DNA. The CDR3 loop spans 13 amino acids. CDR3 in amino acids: CASTRTPGQPQHF.

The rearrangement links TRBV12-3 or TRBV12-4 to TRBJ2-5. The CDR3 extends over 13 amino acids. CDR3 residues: CASTQQGTETQYF.

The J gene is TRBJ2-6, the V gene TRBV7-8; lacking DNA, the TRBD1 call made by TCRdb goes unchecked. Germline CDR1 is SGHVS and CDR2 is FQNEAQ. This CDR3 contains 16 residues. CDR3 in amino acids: CSSSQGPNSGANVLTF.

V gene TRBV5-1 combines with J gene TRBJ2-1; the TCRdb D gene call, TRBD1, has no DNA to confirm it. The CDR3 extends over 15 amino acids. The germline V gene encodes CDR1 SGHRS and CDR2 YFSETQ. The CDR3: CASSQPGQSHNEQFF.

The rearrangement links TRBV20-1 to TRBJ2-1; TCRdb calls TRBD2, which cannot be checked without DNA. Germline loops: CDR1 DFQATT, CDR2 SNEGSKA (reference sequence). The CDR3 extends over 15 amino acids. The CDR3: CSAPVASGRSNEQFF.